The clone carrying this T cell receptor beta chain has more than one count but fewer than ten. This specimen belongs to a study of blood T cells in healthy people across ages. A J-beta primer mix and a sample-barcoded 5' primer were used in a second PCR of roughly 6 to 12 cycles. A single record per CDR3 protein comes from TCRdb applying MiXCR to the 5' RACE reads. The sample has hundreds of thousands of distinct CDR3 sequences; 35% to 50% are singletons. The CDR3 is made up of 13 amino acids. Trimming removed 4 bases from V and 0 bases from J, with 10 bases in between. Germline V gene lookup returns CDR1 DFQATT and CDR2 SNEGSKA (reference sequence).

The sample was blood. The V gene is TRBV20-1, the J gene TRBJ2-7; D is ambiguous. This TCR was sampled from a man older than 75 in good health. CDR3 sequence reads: CSANPPSSYEQYF. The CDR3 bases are TGCAGTGCTAACCCTCCGAGCTCCTACGAGCAGTACTTC.